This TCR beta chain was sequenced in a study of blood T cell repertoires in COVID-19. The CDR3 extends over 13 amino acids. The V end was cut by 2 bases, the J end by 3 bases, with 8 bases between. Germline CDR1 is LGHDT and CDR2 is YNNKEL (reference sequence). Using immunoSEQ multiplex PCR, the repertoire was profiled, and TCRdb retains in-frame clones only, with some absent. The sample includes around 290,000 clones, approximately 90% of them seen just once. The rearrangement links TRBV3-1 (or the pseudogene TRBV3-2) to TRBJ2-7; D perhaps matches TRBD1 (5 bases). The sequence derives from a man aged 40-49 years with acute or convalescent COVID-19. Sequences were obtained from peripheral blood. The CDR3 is CASSQTGIYEQYF. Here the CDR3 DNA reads TGTGCCAGCAGCCAAACAGGTATCTACGAGCAGTACTTC.